These T cell receptor beta chains were read from a single sample in a study of CD8+CD57+ T cells in acquired aplastic anemia. TCRdb independently ran MiXCR on the reads; one entry per CDR3 protein. The table has about 220,000 distinct CDR3 sequences, about a third seen once. Sequencing input: sorted CD4+, CD8+, or CD8+CD57+ T cells (not recorded which) from PBMCs. The receptors were sampled from a human donor in good health, serving as a control. Both conserved end residues are part of each CDR3. Size values are once, few and many counts, or a class for expanded clones, and some rows have none.

TRBJ1-1,many,TRBV28,CASSFPLVQAFF
TRBJ1-2,many,TRBV19,CASSTPGIASNGYTF
TRBJ1-4,many,TRBV15,CATSRDRQGGSEKLFF
TRBJ2-3,-,TRBV6-1,CASKAVSTDTQYF
TRBJ2-5,-,TRBV3-1,CASSQDTIAGTQYF
TRBJ2-3,-,TRBV2,CASRLREVTDTQYF
TRBJ2-1,many,TRBV19,CASSIGSGGLSYNEQFF
TRBJ2-5,few,TRBV20-1,CSARDPGGRETQYF
TRBJ2-7,many,TRBV20-1,CSAYDGYEQYF
TRBJ1-1,many,TRBV10-3,CAISVAEKNTEAFF
TRBJ1-5,many,TRBV30,CAWSVRSNQPQHF
TRBJ2-5,many,TRBV15,CATSSWPGARETQYF
TRBJ2-5,many,TRBV6-5,CASSYSGTQYF
TRBJ2-3,-,TRBV5-5,CASSHPGTTDTQYF
TRBJ1-1,few,TRBV18,CASSETGGLGTEAFF
TRBJ1-6,many,TRBV5-8,CASSLYTASPLHF
TRBJ2-7,many,TRBV9,CASSVTGTGEGEQYF
TRBJ2-7,-,TRBV2,CASTSPSYNEQYF
TRBJ1-1,many,TRBV19,CASSIKGRRDGGEAFF
TRBJ1-1,many,TRBV3-1,CASSRDGNTEAFF
TRBJ2-7,-,TRBV29-1,CSAGGPPAYEQYF
TRBJ2-5,once,TRBV10-3,CATTSGQKETQYF
TRBJ1-3,few,TRBV18,CASSPYAGATGNTIYF
TRBJ1-2,-,TRBV25-1,CASSADRQGAYGYTF
TRBJ1-1,many,TRBV12-3/TRBV12-4,CASNRNTEAFF
TRBJ1-5,-,TRBV19,CASRERGRSTQPQHF
TRBJ2-5,-,TRBV7-3,CASSKGQDQETQYF
TRBJ2-7,many,TRBV15,CATSRGDIAYEQYF
TRBJ1-2,-,TRBV18,CASSPQGRGDNNYGYTF
TRBJ1-2,few,TRBV6-1,CASIRQALGGRGYTF
TRBJ2-3,-,TRBV2,CASKEGSPTDTQYF
TRBJ2-2,-,TRBV7-2,CASSRDANTGELFF
TRBJ2-1,-,TRBV5-1,CASSTDRGGNEQFF
TRBJ1-2,many,TRBV5-1,CASSLSAAYGYTF
TRBJ1-2,once,TRBV10-3,CAITKDRNGYTF
TRBJ1-2,-,TRBV3-1,CASSQDRGVVGCTF
TRBJ1-2,few,TRBV6-1,CASTQLQASNYGYTF
TRBJ1-3,many,TRBV20-1,CSASWVSNTIYF
TRBJ2-3,-,TRBV20-1,CSALPGFSTDTQYF
TRBJ2-3,-,TRBV10-1,CASSESTAFATDTQYF